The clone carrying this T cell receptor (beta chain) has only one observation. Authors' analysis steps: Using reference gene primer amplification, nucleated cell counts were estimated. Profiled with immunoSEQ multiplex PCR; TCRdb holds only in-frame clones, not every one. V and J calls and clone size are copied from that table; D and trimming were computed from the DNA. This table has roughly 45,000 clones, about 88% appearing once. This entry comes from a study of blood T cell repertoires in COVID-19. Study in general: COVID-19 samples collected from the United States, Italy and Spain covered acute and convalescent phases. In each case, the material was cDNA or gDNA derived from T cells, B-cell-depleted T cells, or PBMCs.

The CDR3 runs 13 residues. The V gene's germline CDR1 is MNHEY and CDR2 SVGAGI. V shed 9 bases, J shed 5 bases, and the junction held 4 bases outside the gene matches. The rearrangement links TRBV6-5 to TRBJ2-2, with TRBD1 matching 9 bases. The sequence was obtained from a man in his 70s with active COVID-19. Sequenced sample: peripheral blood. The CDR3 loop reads CASRDRVTGELFF. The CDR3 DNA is TGTGCCAGTCGGGACAGGGTGACCGGGGAGCTGTTTTTT.